These 21 T cell receptor beta chains were all obtained from the same sample, sequenced in a study of human T cells and chemical hapten exposure. As to time point: pre-sensitization, week 0. This sample's treatment: therapeutic diphenylcyclopropenone sensitization with weekly scalp DPC. TCRdb passed the RACE reads through MiXCR, listing each CDR3 protein once. This table has fewer than 300,000 distinct CDR3 sequences, around 7.3% appearing once. The sequencing used whole blood, collected in connection with sensitization to the hapten diphenylcyclopropenone (DPC). These TCRs come from a man aged 18 to 29 with alopecia areata. Some clones in this sample may be carry-over from other donors' samples.

There are many counts of this clonotype. This sequence joins TRBV6-2 or TRBV6-3 and TRBJ2-5; D possibly corresponds to TRBD2 (5 bases). The CDR3 runs 16 residues. Trimming shortened V by 6 bases and J by 3 bases, and 20 bases separated the two germline ends. In germline, CDR1 is MNHEY, CDR2 SVGEGT. The CDR3 DNA follows: TGTGCCAGCAGCCTCCTGGGGAGCAAGATGAAAGAGACCCAGTACTTC. Protein product: CASSLLGSKMKETQYF.

This clonotype came up many times. This chain links TRBV15 with TRBJ2-4; D is possibly TRBD1 (7 bases). Per the germline V gene, CDR1 is LNHNV and CDR2 is YYDKDF (reference sequence). The V and J ends lost 1 base and 6 bases respectively, with 19 bases between them. This CDR3 region has 17 residues. Here the CDR3 DNA reads TGTGCCACCAGCAGAGCCATGCGGAGGGGGCGTAGAAACATTCAGTACTTC. Translating it yields CATSRAMRRGRRNIQYF.

J is TRBJ2-7 and V is TRBV5-1, with 7 bases that match TRBD1. Germline V gene sequence: CDR1 SGHRS, CDR2 YFSETQ. The CDR3 contains 15 residues. J gave up 0 bases and V 4 bases, and 7 bases lay outside the gene matches. CDR3 sequence reads: CASSPGQVYSYEQYF. DNA for the CDR3: TGCGCCAGCAGCCCTGGACAGGTCTACTCCTACGAGCAGTACTTC.

In this sample, this clonotype turned up a few times. The chain has TRBV7-8 and TRBJ1-5, with no clear D. The ends were cut back, 5 bases at V and 1 base at J, with 12 bases in the middle. Looked up from germline, CDR1 is SGHVS and CDR2 is FQNEAQ. CDR3 length: 15 amino acids. CDR3 in DNA: TGTGCCAGCAGCCAAGGACGCCTAAGCAATCAGCCCCAGCATTTT. This translates into CASSQGRLSNQPQHF.

This clonotype was found a few times. DNA for the CDR3: TGTGCCAGCAGTTTAGAGGGGACATCAAAGGGGCAGCCCCAGCATTTT. The encoded protein is CASSLEGTSKGQPQHF. The chain is built from TRBV12-3 or TRBV12-4 and TRBJ1-5, with a weak D call TRBD1 (6 bases). The CDR3 is made up of 16 amino acids. Trimming removed 1 base at V and 7 bases at J, with 17 bases between.

At least ten counts were recorded for this clonotype. The chain combines TRBV5-5 with TRBJ1-2, with 7 bases identical to TRBD1. Germline V gene lookup returns CDR1 SGHKS and CDR2 YYEKEE (reference sequence). The CDR3 totals 15 residues. V shed 7 bases and J 1 base; nucleotides not matched to a gene: 10. CDR3 sequence: CASAGLGTVNYGYTF. The CDR3 DNA reads as TGTGCCAGCGCGGGGTTAGGGACAGTTAACTATGGCTACACCTTC.

This chain connects TRBV12-3 or TRBV12-4 to TRBJ2-1; D not resolved. This CDR3 is built from 14 residues. The V end was cut by 4 bases, the J end by 0 bases, with 7 bases between. CDR3 in DNA: TGTGCCAGCAGTTCAACAGACTCCTACAATGAGCAGTTCTTC. Translating gives CASSSTDSYNEQFF.

There are a few counts of this clonotype. V and J are TRBV19 and TRBJ1-5; 12 nucleotides match TRBD1. V gave up 3 bases and J gave up 5 bases; unmatched junction bases: 5. This CDR3 spans 16 amino acids. Germline CDR1 reads LNHDA; CDR2 reads SQIVND (reference sequence). CDR3 DNA sequence: TGTGCCAGTAGTATTCCCTGGGACAGGGGGCATCAGCCCCAGCATTTT. Its protein is CASSIPWDRGHQPQHF.

The rearrangement joins TRBV14 to TRBJ1-4; weak D call: TRBD1 (6 bases). The CDR3 loop spans 16 amino acids. The germline V gene encodes CDR1 SGHDN and CDR2 FVKESK. The V and J ends lost 2 bases and 6 bases respectively, with 16 bases between them. The CDR3 nucleotides read TGTGCCAGCAGCCAATTCAAGGGGGGCCGGGATGAAAAACTGTTTTTT. It encodes CASSQFKGGRDEKLFF.

This clonotype was seen a handful of times. The gene calls are TRBV29-1 and TRBJ2-7; no definite D call. V was shortened by 4 bases and J by 5 bases, with 18 bases between the two germline ends. Germline V lookup: CDR1 SQVTM, CDR2 ANQGSEA. CDR3 length: 14 residues. This CDR3 is CSVVQLGRSHEQYF. For the CDR3, the DNA is TGCAGCGTTGTCCAATTAGGCAGGAGCCACGAGCAGTACTTC.

In this sample, this clonotype turned up many times. This chain links TRBV5-1 with TRBJ1-1; 9 positions match TRBD1. There are 13 residues in the CDR3. V dropped 7 bases and J dropped 6; count of bases not matched to a gene: 7. The germline V gene has CDR1 SGHRS and CDR2 YFSETQ. The CDR3 nucleotides are TGCGCCAGCCGCCTTACAGGGGGCCCTGAAGCTTTCTTT. Residues: CASRLTGGPEAFF. Based on the CDR3 plus reference TRBV5-1 and TRBJ1-1, the full variable domain is KAGVTQTPRYLIKTRGQQVTLSCSPISGHRSVSWYQQTPGQGLQFLFEYFSETQRNKGNFPGRFSGRQFSNSRSEMNVSTLELGDSALYLCASRLTGGPEAFFGQGTRLTVV.

This clonotype was recorded many times. In nucleotides, the CDR3 is TGTGCCAGCTCACCAAAGGGAATGAACACTGAAGCTTTCTTT. Encoded protein: CASSPKGMNTEAFF. This chain uses TRBV18 with TRBJ1-1; D unclear. Trimming left V 2 bases short and J 0 bases short, with 7 bases between. The germline V gene encodes CDR1 KGHSH and CDR2 LQKENI. This CDR3 comprises 14 residues.

CDR3 DNA: TGTGCCAGCAGTTCCGACGGAGGAGCTCGACTTTATACGCAGTATTTT. Protein sequence: CASSSDGGARLYTQYF. The chain uses TRBV6-5 and TRBJ2-3; weak D call: TRBD2 (5 bases). Germline V gene lookup returns CDR1 MNHEY and CDR2 SVGAGI. V was pared by 4 bases and J by 7 bases, with 21 bases between. The CDR3 sequence is 16 residues long.

The chain has TRBV7-8 and TRBJ2-3; 7 bases line up with TRBD1. The CDR3 runs 13 residues. CDR1 is SGHVS, CDR2 FQNEAQ, per germline. V shed 3 bases, J shed 5 bases, and the junction held 2 bases outside the gene matches. CDR3 in amino acids: CASSFDRVDTQYF. CDR3 nucleotide sequence: TGTGCCAGCAGCTTCGACAGGGTAGATACGCAGTATTTT.

The table lists this clonotype with a few counts. This rearrangement joins TRBV12-3 or TRBV12-4 to TRBJ1-1; 7 bases line up with TRBD1. V dropped 6 bases and J dropped 12; count of bases not matched to a gene: 16. The CDR3 sequence is 14 residues long. In DNA, the CDR3 is TGTGCCAGCAGACGGTCCGGGACACCAGGGGGAACTTTCTTT. This codes for CASRRSGTPGGTFF.

At least ten counts were recorded for this clonotype. This rearrangement joins TRBV27 to TRBJ2-7; D ambiguous. The CDR3 totals 11 residues. Germline CDR1 MNHEY, CDR2 SMNVEV (reference sequence). Trimming left V 4 bases short and J 4 bases short, with 5 bases between. The CDR3 is CASSSRYEQYF. The CDR3 DNA is TGTGCCAGCAGTTCCAGGTACGAGCAGTACTTC.

The chain employs TRBV18 and TRBJ1-6; a possible D gene is TRBD1 (6 bases). With 6 bases removed from V and 7 bases from J, the gap between germline ends came to 16 bases. This CDR3 spans 15 amino acids. CDR1 and CDR2 from the germline V gene are KGHSH and LQKENI. CDR3 protein: CASSPTGTKNSPLHF. Here the CDR3 DNA reads TGTGCCAGCTCCCCAACCGGGACAAAGAATTCACCCCTCCACTTT.

This clonotype was recorded a few times. The genes are TRBV6-5 and TRBJ1-6; a weak D match, TRBD1 (5 bases). V lost 5 bases, J lost 7 bases, and 9 bases lay in between. The CDR3 is 13 amino acids. The germline CDR1 and CDR2 sequences are MNHEY and SVGAGI. In DNA form, the CDR3 reads TGTGCCAGCAGTATATCAGGGAATTCACCCCTCCACTTT. This sequence encodes CASSISGNSPLHF.

As regards this clonotype: This sequence may be a read error, since a much larger clone differs from it by one base. The chain links TRBV6-5 to TRBJ2-5; no reliable D call. V lost 5 bases and J lost 0, with 10 bases in between. This CDR3 region has 14 residues. Germline-derived CDR1 and CDR2 are MNHEY and SVGAGI. CDR3 nucleotides: TGTGCCAGCAGTACACCCTGGGACCAAGAGACCCAGTACTTC. Translating gives CASSTPWDQETQYF.

The gene calls are TRBV4-3 and TRBJ2-5; a possible D gene is TRBD2 (7 bases). The CDR3 loop spans 14 amino acids. In germline, CDR1 is LGHNA, CDR2 YSLEER. The germline V and J ends were trimmed by 1 base and 8 bases, with 14 bases remaining between them. The CDR3 nucleotides are TGCGCCAGCAGCCAAGGAGGGGGGGCGCGAACCCAGTACTTC. It translates to CASSQGGGARTQYF.

The rearrangement links TRBV28 to TRBJ2-2, with TRBD2 matching over 9 bases. After removal of 7 bases from V and 4 bases from J, the junction contained 10 bases not matched to a gene. CDR1 MDHEN and CDR2 SYDVKM come from the germline V gene. The CDR3 is 16 residues long. The DNA of the CDR3 is TGTGCCAGCACCTTCCCAGAGCGGGGGGTCACCGGGGAGCTGTTTTTT. Its translation is CASTFPERGVTGELFF.